Listed below are T cell receptor beta chains from one sample, sequenced in a study of graft-versus-host responses after intestinal transplantation. The antigens these receptors bind are not known. Assay: immunoSEQ multiplex PCR; the TCRdb copy retains only in-frame clones and omits some. This table has fewer than 110,000 clones, over 85% appearing once. The material sequenced was unstimulated CD8+ T cells sorted from spleen or lymph node cells, taken before intestinal transplant. The receptors shown here come from a human donor who received an intestinal transplant. Both conserved end residues are part of each CDR3. The listing skips clone size in some rows; elsewhere it reads once, few, many or a size class.

J gene,V gene,clone size,CDR3 protein
TRBJ1-2,TRBV6-1,NA,CASSEGDATNYGYTF
TRBJ2-7,TRBV6-1,NA,CASSVPLEAGAYEQYF
TRBJ1-5,TRBV6-6,NA,CASGRGQPQHF
TRBJ1-2,TRBV4-1,NA,CASSQDRANYGYTF
TRBJ1-2,TRBV5-4,once,CASSFKGGEGYTF
TRBJ1-2,TRBV29-1,NA,CSVNSRDGDYGYTF
TRBJ2-7,TRBV19,NA,CASSIRHPLDYEQYF
TRBJ1-1,TRBV15,NA,CATSRGMNTEAFF
TRBJ2-5,TRBV5-6,once,CASSSKPDSGGTQYF
TRBJ1-1,TRBV19,NA,CASSLADLGTEAFF
TRBJ2-5,TRBV7-6,NA,CASSLTGDWETQYF
TRBJ2-4,TRBV5-1,NA,CASSFRQGAVIQYF
TRBJ1-2,TRBV6-1,NA,CASSPTIWNYGYTF
TRBJ2-3,TRBV27,NA,CASSWSTDTQYF
TRBJ2-7,TRBV19,NA,CASRYQAGSYEQYF
TRBJ1-1,TRBV9,NA,CASSDGTPNTEAFF
TRBJ2-2,TRBV6-6,NA,CASSLGGGELFF
TRBJ2-1,TRBV2,once,CASNGLNEQFF
TRBJ1-4,TRBV27,NA,CAAGNPARKLFF
TRBJ1-6,TRBV6-5,NA,CASSYGGENSPLHF
TRBJ2-3,TRBV27,NA,CASTPGGGGTDTQYF
TRBJ2-7,TRBV4-1,NA,CASSNTGPSSYEQYF
TRBJ2-7,TRBV29-1,once,CSVDREESTGYEQYF
TRBJ2-7,TRBV4-1,NA,CASSQAVASGSYEQYF
TRBJ1-1,TRBV5-6,NA,CASSLVSGYVEAFF
TRBJ2-7,TRBV5-1,NA,CASSLGGNSYEQYF
TRBJ1-3,TRBV7-8,NA,CASSHPTRGAGNTIYF
TRBJ2-7,TRBV5-5,NA,CASSLTESSYEQYF
TRBJ2-2,TRBV7-9,few,CASSPRSGANTGELFF
TRBJ1-1,TRBV5-1,once,CASSLEGQGWNTEAFF
TRBJ1-1,TRBV5-4,once,CASSSDREGNTEAFF
TRBJ2-1,TRBV12-5,NA,CASGLDRYNEQFF
TRBJ2-7,TRBV27,NA,CASSPFRSYEQYF
TRBJ2-3,TRBV15,NA,CATSRDRLGGADTQYF
TRBJ2-7,TRBV6-5,NA,CASSYAGNSQGYEQYF
TRBJ1-2,TRBV9,NA,CASSGGGRNYGYTF
TRBJ2-7,TRBV11-2,NA,CASSDRHVEQYF
TRBJ1-1,TRBV7-9,NA,CASSLWSTEAFF
TRBJ2-1,TRBV6-5,NA,CASSSGHSYNEQFF
TRBJ1-2,TRBV4-1,NA,CASSQDKLGYTF
TRBJ2-1,TRBV19,NA,CASFGGGEQFF
TRBJ2-1,TRBV9,NA,CASSALGNEQFF
TRBJ2-1,TRBV27,NA,CASRSGGGAGNEQFF
TRBJ2-3,TRBV5-1,NA,CASSWTAPGQGLTDTQYF
TRBJ2-1,TRBV4-2,NA,CASSPDSGTGMNEQFF
TRBJ2-1,TRBV7-9,NA,CASSADPNEQFF
TRBJ2-5,TRBV5-1,NA,CASMGPWETQYF
TRBJ2-1,TRBV7-6,NA,CASSSTNEQFF
TRBJ2-5,TRBV2,NA,CASSERVPEGSETQYF
TRBJ2-7,TRBV5-4,NA,CASSLEVGGYEQYF
TRBJ2-7,TRBV11-2,NA,CASRITDRVLYEQYF
TRBJ1-1,TRBV5-4,NA,CASSAPAGTEAFF
TRBJ1-1,TRBV6-5,NA,CASQRGGRTEAFF
TRBJ1-1,TRBV9,NA,CASSVAPDSNTEAFF